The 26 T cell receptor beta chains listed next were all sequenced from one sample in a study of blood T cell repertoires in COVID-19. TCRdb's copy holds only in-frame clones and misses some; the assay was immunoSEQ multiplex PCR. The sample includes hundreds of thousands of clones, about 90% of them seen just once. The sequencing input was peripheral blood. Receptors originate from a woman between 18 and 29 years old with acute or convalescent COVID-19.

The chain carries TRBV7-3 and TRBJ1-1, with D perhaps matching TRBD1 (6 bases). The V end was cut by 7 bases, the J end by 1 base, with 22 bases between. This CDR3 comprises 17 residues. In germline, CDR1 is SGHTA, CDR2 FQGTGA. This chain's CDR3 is CASNYILSDSENTEAFF. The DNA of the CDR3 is TGTGCCAGCAACTATATACTCTCGGACAGCGAGAACACTGAAGCTTTCTTT.

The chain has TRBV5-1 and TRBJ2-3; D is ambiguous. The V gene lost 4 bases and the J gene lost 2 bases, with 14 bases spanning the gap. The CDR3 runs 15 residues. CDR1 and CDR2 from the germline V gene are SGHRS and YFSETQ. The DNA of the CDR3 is TGCGCCAGCAGCAAGGCCAGAGCGAACACAGATACGCAGTATTTT. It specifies CASSKARANTDTQYF.

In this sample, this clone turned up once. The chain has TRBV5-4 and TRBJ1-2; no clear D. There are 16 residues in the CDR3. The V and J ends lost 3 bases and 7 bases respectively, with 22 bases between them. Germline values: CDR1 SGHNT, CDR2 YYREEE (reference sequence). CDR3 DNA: TGTGCCAGCAGCTCCGGGGAGGCCTTCGCCTCGACTGGCTACACCTTC. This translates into CASSSGEAFASTGYTF.

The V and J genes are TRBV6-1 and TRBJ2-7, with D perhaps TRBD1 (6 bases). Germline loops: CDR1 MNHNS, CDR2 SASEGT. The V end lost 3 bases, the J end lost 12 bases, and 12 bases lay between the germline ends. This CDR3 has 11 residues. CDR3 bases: TGTGCCAGCAGTGAGGGAACAGGGCGGTACTTC. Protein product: CASSEGTGRYF.

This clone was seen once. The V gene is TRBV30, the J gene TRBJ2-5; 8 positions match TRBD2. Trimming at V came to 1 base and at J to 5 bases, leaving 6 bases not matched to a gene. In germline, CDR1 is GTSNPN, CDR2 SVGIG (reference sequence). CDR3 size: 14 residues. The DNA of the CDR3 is TGTGCCTGGAGTGGTACAGGCGGGGGGGAGACCCAGTACTTC. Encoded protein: CAWSGTGGGETQYF.

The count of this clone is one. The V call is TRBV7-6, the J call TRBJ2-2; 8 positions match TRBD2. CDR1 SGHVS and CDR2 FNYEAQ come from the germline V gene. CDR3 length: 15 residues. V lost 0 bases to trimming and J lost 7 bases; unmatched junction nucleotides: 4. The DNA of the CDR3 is TGTGCCAGCAGCTTAGCGGCGGGGGGAATCGGGGAGCTGTTTTTT. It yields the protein CASSLAAGGIGELFF.

CDR3 DNA sequence: TGTGCCAGCAGCTTACAGTCCGGGAGTAGCACAGATACGCAGTATTTT. This encodes CASSLQSGSSTDTQYF. The chain joins TRBV7-9 to TRBJ2-3, with D possibly being TRBD2 (6 bases). The V end lost 2 bases, the J end lost 0 bases, and 12 bases lay between the germline ends. This CDR3 has 16 residues. Germline CDR1 and CDR2: SEHNR and FQNEAQ (reference sequence).

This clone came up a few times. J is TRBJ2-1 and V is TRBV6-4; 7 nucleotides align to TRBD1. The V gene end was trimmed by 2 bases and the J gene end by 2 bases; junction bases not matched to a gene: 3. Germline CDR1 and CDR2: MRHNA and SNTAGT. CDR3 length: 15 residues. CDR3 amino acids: CASSDDGQAYNEQFF. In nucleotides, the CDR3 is TGTGCCAGCAGTGACGACGGACAGGCCTACAATGAGCAGTTCTTC.

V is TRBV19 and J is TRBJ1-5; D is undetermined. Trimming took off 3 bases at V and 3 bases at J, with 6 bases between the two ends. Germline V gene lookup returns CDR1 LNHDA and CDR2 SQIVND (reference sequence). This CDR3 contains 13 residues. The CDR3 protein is CASSISLNQPQHF. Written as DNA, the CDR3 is TGTGCCAGTAGTATTTCTCTCAATCAGCCCCAGCATTTT.

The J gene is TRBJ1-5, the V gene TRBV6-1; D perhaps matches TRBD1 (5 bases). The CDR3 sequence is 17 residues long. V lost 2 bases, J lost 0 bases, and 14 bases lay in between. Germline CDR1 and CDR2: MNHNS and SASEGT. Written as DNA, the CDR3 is TGTGCCAGCAGTGAAAGGGGCAGGCGCCTTAGCAATCAGCCCCAGCATTTT. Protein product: CASSERGRRLSNQPQHF.

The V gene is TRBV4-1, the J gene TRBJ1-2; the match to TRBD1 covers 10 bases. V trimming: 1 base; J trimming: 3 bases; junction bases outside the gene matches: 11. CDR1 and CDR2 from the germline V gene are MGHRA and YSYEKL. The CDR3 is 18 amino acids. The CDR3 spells CASSQVGFGTGEDYGYTF. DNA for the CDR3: TGCGCCAGCAGCCAAGTGGGTTTCGGGACAGGGGAGGACTATGGCTACACCTTC.

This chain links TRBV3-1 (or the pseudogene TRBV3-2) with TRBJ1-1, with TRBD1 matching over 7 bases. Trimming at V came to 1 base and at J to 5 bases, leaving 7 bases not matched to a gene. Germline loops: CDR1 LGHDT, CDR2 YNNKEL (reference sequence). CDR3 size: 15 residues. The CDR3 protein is CASSQGTGAGTEAFF. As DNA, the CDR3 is TGTGCCAGCAGCCAAGGTACAGGGGCCGGAACTGAAGCTTTCTTT.

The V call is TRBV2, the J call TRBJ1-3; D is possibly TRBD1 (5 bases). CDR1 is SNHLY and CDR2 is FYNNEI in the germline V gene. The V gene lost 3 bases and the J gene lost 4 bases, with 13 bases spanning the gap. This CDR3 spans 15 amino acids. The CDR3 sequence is CASSDRRVAGNTIYF. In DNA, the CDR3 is TGTGCCAGCAGTGATCGCAGGGTCGCCGGAAACACCATATATTTT.

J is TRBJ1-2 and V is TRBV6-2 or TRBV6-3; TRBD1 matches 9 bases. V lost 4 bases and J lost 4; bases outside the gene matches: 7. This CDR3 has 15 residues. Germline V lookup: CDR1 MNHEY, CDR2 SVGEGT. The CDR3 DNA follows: TGTGCCAGCAGTTTCAGGACAGGGGCTACCTATGGCTACACCTTC. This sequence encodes CASSFRTGATYGYTF.

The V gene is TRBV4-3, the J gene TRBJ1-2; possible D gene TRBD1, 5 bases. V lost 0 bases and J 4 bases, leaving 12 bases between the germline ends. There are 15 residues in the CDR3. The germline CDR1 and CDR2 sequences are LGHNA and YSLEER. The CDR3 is CASSQDPGGGYGYTF. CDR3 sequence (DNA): TGCGCCAGCAGCCAAGATCCGGGCGGGGGCTATGGCTACACCTTC.

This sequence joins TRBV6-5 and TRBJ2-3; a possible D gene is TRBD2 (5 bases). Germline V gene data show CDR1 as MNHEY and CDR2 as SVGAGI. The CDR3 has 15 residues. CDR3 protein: CALIPGVSGTDTQYF. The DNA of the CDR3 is TGTGCTCTCATACCCGGGGTTTCTGGAACAGATACGCAGTATTTT.

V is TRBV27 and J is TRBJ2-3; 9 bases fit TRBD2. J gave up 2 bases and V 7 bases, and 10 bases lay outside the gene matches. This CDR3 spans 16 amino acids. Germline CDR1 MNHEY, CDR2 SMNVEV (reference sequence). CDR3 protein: CASTTPGGGATDTQYF. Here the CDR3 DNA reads TGTGCCAGCACCACCCCGGGCGGGGGGGCCACAGATACGCAGTATTTT.

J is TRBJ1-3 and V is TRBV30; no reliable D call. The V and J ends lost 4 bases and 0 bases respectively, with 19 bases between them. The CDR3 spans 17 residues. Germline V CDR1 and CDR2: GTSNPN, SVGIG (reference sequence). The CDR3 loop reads CAWTQRRNLLSGNTIYF. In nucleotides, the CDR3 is TGTGCCTGGACCCAGAGGCGGAACCTACTCTCTGGAAACACCATATATTTT.

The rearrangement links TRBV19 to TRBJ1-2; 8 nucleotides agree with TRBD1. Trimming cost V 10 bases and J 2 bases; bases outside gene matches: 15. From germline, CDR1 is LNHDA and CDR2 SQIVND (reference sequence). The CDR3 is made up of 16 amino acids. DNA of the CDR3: TGTGCCACCAAACGGGACAGGACCTTACCGAACTATGGCTACACCTTC. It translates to CATKRDRTLPNYGYTF. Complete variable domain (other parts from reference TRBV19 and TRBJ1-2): DGGITQSPKYLFRKEGQNVTLSCEQNLNHDAMYWYRQDPGQGLRLIYYSQIVNDFQKGDIAEGYSVSREKKESFPLTVTSAQKNPTAFYLCATKRDRTLPNYGYTFGSGTRLTVV.

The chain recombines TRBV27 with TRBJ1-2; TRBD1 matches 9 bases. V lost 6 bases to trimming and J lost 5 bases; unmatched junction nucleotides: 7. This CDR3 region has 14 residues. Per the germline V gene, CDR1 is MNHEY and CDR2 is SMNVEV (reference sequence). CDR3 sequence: CASRNRGQAYGYTF. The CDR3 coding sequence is TGTGCCAGCAGAAACAGGGGGCAGGCATATGGCTACACCTTC.

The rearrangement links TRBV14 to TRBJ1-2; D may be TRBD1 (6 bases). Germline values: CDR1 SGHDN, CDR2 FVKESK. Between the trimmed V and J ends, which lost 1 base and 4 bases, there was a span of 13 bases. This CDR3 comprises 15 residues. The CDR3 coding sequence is TGTGCCAGCAGCCAAGGCGTGGGACACCTCTATGGCTACACCTTC. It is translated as CASSQGVGHLYGYTF.

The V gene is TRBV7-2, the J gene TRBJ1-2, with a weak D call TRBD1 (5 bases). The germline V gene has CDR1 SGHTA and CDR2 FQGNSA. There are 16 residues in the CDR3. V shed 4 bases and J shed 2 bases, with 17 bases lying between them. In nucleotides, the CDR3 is TGTGCCAGCAGCTGGGAGGGGTCACCGGGGAACTATGGCTACACCTTC. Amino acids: CASSWEGSPGNYGYTF. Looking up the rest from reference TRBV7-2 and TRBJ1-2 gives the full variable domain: GAGVSQSPSNKVTEKGKDVELRCDPISGHTALYWYRQSLGQGLEFLIYFQGNSAPDKSGLPSDRFSAERTGGSVSTLTIQRTQQEDSAVYLCASSWEGSPGNYGYTFGSGTRLTVV.

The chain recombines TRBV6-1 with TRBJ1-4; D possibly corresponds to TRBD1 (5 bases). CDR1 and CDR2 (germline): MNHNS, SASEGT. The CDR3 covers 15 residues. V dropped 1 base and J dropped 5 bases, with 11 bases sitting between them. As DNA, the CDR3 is TGTGCCAGCAGTGAAGGCGACAGAATAAATGAAAAACTGTTTTTT. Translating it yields CASSEGDRINEKLFF.

CDR3 sequence: CATSDFGPTGGRTQPQHF. Written as DNA, the CDR3 is TGTGCCACCAGTGATTTCGGCCCGACAGGGGGCAGGACTCAGCCCCAGCATTTT. The gene calls are TRBV24-1 and TRBJ1-5; the match to TRBD1 covers 10 bases. J gave up 6 bases and V 1 base, and 11 bases lay outside the gene matches. The CDR3 spans 18 residues. Germline CDR1 reads KGHDR; CDR2 reads SFDVKD.

This chain's CDR3 is CASSSPGSHRRTEAFF. The CDR3 nucleotides are TGTGCCAGCAGCTCACCAGGGTCACACCGCAGGACTGAAGCTTTCTTT. The chain combines TRBV7-2 with TRBJ1-1; maybe TRBD1 (5 bases). CDR3 length: 16 amino acids. Germline V gives CDR1 SGHTA, CDR2 FQGNSA. Trimming removed 4 bases at V and 5 bases at J, with 20 bases between. The full variable domain, its missing parts supplied by reference TRBV7-2 and TRBJ1-1, is GAGVSQSPSNKVTEKGKDVELRCDPISGHTALYWYRQSLGQGLEFLIYFQGNSAPDKSGLPSDRFSAERTGGSVSTLTIQRTQQEDSAVYLCASSSPGSHRRTEAFFGQGTRLTVV.

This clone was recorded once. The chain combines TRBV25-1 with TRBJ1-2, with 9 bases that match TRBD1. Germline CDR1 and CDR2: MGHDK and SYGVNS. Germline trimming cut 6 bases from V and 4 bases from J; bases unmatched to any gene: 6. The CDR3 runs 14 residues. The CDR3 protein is CASRDRGWGYGYTF. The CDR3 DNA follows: TGTGCCAGCAGGGACAGGGGATGGGGCTATGGCTACACCTTC.